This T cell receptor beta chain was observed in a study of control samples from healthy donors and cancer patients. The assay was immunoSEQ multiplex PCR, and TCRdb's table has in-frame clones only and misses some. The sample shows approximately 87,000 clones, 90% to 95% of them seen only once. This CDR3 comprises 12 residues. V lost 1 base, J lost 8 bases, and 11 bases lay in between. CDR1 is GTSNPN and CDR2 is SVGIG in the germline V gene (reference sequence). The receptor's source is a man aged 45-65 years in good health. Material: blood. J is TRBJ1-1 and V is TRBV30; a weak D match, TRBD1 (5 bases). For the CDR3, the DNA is TGTGCCTGGAGTGATACAGGCTTGGAAGCTTTCTTT. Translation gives CAWSDTGLEAFF.